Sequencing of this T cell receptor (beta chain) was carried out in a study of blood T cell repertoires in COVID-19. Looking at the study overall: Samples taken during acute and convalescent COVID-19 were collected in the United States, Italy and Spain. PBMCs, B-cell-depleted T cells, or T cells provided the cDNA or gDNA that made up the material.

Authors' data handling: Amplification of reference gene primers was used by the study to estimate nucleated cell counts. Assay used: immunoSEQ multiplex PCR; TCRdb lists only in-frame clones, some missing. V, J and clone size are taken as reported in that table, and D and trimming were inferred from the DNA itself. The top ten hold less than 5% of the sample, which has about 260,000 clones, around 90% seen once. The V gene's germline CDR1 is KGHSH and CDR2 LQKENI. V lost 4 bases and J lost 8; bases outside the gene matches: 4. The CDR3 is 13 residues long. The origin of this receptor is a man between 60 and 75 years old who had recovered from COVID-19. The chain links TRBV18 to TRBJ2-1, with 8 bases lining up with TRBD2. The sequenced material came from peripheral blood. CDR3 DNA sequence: TGTGCCAGCTCACTGCGGGGGGCAGATGAGCAGTTCTTC. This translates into CASSLRGADEQFF.